This T cell receptor (beta chain) derives from a study of T cells in Graves' hyperthyroidism and ophthalmopathy (dated by TCRdb to the late 2010s). Notes on the research overall: Peripheral blood was sampled at the time of initial diagnosis, prior to any treatment. The paper reports TCR Vbeta CDR3 sequencing of some 140 peripheral blood samples: 40 or so ophthalmopathy, 75 to 80 hyperthyroidism and around 17 progressor patients. After sampling, hyperthyroidism patients received methimazole starting at 30 mg daily, and ophthalmopathy patients received high-dose intravenous methylprednisolone. A discovery cohort of roughly 100 patients, approximately 45 with Graves' ophthalmopathy and 55 to 65 with stable Graves' hyperthyroidism, was used to find distinguishing TCR V-J signatures. The 100 discovery patients were randomly split 7:3 into training and test sets. Prospective prediction of ophthalmopathy was tested in an independent validation cohort consisting of some 20 hyperthyroidism patients and over 15 patients who later progressed to ophthalmopathy. Thyroid tissue and blood T-cell repertoires from about six Graves' hyperthyroidism patients were also compared in the study.

The TCR beta CDR3 regions were amplified from the RNA transcripts. The first round of RT-PCR for the TCR CDR3 was performed with the HTBI primer set and the Qiagen OneStep RT-PCR kit. The libraries were constructed in a second round of multiplex PCR and then size-selected and purified. The libraries were sequenced on an Illumina HiSeq2000 using paired-end 100 bp reads. The study's own analysis went as follows. SOAPnuke was used to process the raw data, throwing out any read that contained adapters or uncalled bases, had a mean Phred below 15, or lacked an exact constant-primer or identifier match. High-quality paired reads were merged using COPE v1.2.5, and each unique nucleotide sequence was defined as a clonotype. MiTCR v1.1 was used to align clonotypes to the IMGT TRBV, TRBD and TRBJ reference segments. Analysis was restricted to V-J combinations with a frequency above 0.0001, which covered about 99% of repertoires. A TCS score was defined as the ratio of F50 (clonal expansion) to E x V (chaos), with BLOSUM62-based TCRdist applied between CDR3 peptides within each V-J. Welch's t-statistics and random forest reduced roughly 530 V-J features to 13, which were used in a naive Bayes classifier (R e1071). Clones were called with MiXCR by TCRdb after fastp trimmed the public reads at Q25, and only in-frame beta chains were retained. All rows with the same CDR3 protein become a single entry with the most common DNA and genes. For this entry, the V and J calls and clone size follow TCRdb and not the study's own pipeline. The sample has a few hundred thousand distinct CDR3 sequences on record, roughly an eighth of them singletons. Of the sample, 4% to 6.5% falls within the top ten clones.

The full study reports these points: Sample size was not statistically predetermined, and blinding of investigators to group allocation was not performed. In validation, the model predicted progression to ophthalmopathy with about 71% sensitivity and less than 75% specificity, a median of around six months before onset. In cross-validation, a model built on a 13 V-J signature told ophthalmopathy apart from stable hyperthyroidism with about 90% sensitivity and roughly 81% specificity, and in testing the same model reached 80%/75%. Blood samples also contained most of the expanded thyroid clonotypes (frequency above 0.001), which suggests that blood repertoires may reflect thyroid immune responses.

A patient counted as having stable Graves' hyperthyroidism if no progression to ophthalmopathy occurred over 18 months of follow-up. Hyperthyroidism patients were newly diagnosed, with disease duration under 2 months, and aged 18 to 65 years. The study excluded patients with uncontrolled infections, other autoimmune diseases, pregnancy or lactation. Clinical symptoms, serum thyroxine and TRAb, thyroid ultrasound, and orbital computed tomography formed the basis for the diagnoses. PBMCs were separated from under 12 ml of fresh peripheral blood using Ficoll-Paque density gradient centrifugation. Trizol reagent was used to extract total RNA, and RNA quality was then checked on an Agilent 2100 Bioanalyzer. Regarding this clonotype: Its antigen has not been determined. No base-level quality is on record; no much larger clone is a single base apart.

The CDR3, cysteine through phenylalanine, is 15 amino acids long. The CDR3 DNA has 45 bases and is translated from base 1. After removal of 0 bases from V and 1 base from J, the junction retains 6 bases not matched to a gene. CDR1 SQVTM and CDR2 ANQGSEA were looked up in the germline V gene. This clonotype originated in a woman in her late teens or twenties with Graves' hyperthyroidism. The sequenced sample was blood. The V and J segments used are TRBV29-1 and TRBJ2-7, with 7 junctional bases fitting TRBD2. The DNA is as follows: TGCAGCGTTGAAGAGCTGGGGGGGGGATCCTACGAGCAGTACTTC. It translates as CSVEELGGGSYEQYF.